This T cell receptor (beta chain) was sequenced in a study of T cells after yellow fever vaccination. Germline CDR1 and CDR2: SGHTA and FQGNSA. V shed 2 bases and J shed 2 bases, with 7 bases lying between them. The CDR3 consists of 15 residues. TCR cDNA, made by 5'RACE template switching, carried an added universal primer site and UMIs. TCRdb re-called the 5' RACE reads with MiXCR, one entry per CDR3 protein. The sample carries 250,000 to 300,000 distinct CDR3 sequences, roughly 8.7% recorded once. The V and J genes are TRBV7-2 and TRBJ1-6; D not resolved. The specimen was CD4+ T cells sorted from PBMCs, collected 5 days after the yellow fever booster vaccination. The TCR originated in a man aged 18 to 30 who received the YFV17D yellow fever vaccine. CDR3 coding DNA: TGTGCCAGCAGCTTATCGGATACCTATAATTCACCCCTCCACTTT. Translation: CASSLSDTYNSPLHF.